What follows is one T cell receptor beta chain and its context. The same CDR3 also results from other DNA sequences found in this sample. Per the germline V gene, CDR1 is MNHEY and CDR2 is SVGAGI. This CDR3 is 15 amino acids long. The trim removed 4 bases at V and 1 base at J, leaving 2 bases unmatched. The source of the sample is a study of shared clonotypes between healthy human individuals. Some clones are missing from TCRdb's copy, which holds only in-frame ones; the method was immunoSEQ multiplex PCR. Seen here are more than 2 million clones, under 97% observed once, and the top ten hold less than 0.15%.

The rearrangement links TRBV6-5 to TRBJ2-2; 8 positions agree with TRBD1. This sequence was found in a man younger than 30 in good health. Sequencing used naive CD4+ T cells sorted from blood. Indicated subset: CD45RA+ positively selected. DNA for the CDR3: TGTGCCAGCAGTTCCGGGACAGGGAACACCGGGGAGCTGTTTTTT. As protein: CASSSGTGNTGELFF.